The source of this T cell receptor (beta chain) is a study of CD8 T cells in ankylosing spondylitis. The CDR3 spans 13 residues. Trimming cost V 4 bases and J 6 bases, with 12 bases left between them. Germline V CDR1 and CDR2: SGHDN, FVKESK. Via MiXCR, TCRdb re-called the 5' RACE reads, giving one row per CDR3 protein. The top ten clones hold around 7% of a sample with about 240,000 distinct CDR3 sequences, 8% to 9.5% of them seen once. This clonotype has ten or more counts. Its antigen is still unknown. Study-level findings and limits: Fewer than ten highly homologous variants made up a TCR beta motif that seemed to typify ankylosing spondylitis blood.

The receptor's source is a male donor with ankylosing spondylitis or in good health (not recorded which). This rearrangement joins TRBV14 to TRBJ1-2, with a possible D match to TRBD1 (6 bases). Sequencing used blood, either unsorted or a sorted T cell fraction (not recorded which). The CDR3 loop reads CASSRIQGNGYTF. As DNA, the CDR3 is TGTGCCAGCAGCCGTATCCAGGGGAATGGCTACACCTTC.